These 21 T cell receptor beta chains share one sample of origin, sequenced in a study of T-cell memory formation after mild COVID-19 listed by TCRdb under 2021. The library was generated by 5' RACE. The instrument was an Illumina NovaSeq 6000. Using fastp trimming at Q25 and MiXCR clonotype assembly, TCRdb reanalyzed the public sequencing data and kept in-frame beta chains. Rows matching on CDR3 protein sequence are summarized as one entry with the most common DNA and genes. This sample gives roughly 240,000 distinct CDR3 sequences in total; 15% of them show up just once. The top ten constitute 2% to 2.5% of the sample. The sequenced sample consisted of PBMCs or a T cell subset sorted from them (not recorded which). The receptors were gathered from an adult woman who had mild COVID-19 (a few samples of this study predate the infection). The sample titles of this study are shuffled in the database, so cell type and time point are left out; the donor was told from shared clones.

The V and J genes are TRBV7-8 and TRBJ1-5; 8 bases match TRBD1. Germline loops: CDR1 SGHVS, CDR2 FQNEAQ. The V segment lost 4 bases and the J segment 4 bases; nucleotides outside the gene matches: 12. The CDR3 covers 17 residues. CDR3 DNA: TGTGCCAGCAGCTCCGACCAAGTCAGGGGGCCGAATCAGCCCCAGCATTTT. This codes for CASSSDQVRGPNQPQHF.

The rearrangement uses TRBV24-1 and TRBJ2-5; a weak D match, TRBD1 (6 bases). The CDR3 is 14 residues long. The germline CDR1 and CDR2 sequences are KGHDR and SFDVKD. Between the trimmed V and J ends, which lost 1 base and 4 bases, there was a span of 9 bases. The CDR3 nucleotides read TGTGCCACCAGTGATTTTGGACAGAGAGAGACCCAGTACTTC. Translating gives CATSDFGQRETQYF.

The rearrangement uses TRBV4-1 and TRBJ1-2, with 10 bases identical to TRBD1. Trimming removed 2 bases from V and 13 bases from J; junction bases left unmatched: 13. Germline V gives CDR1 MGHRA, CDR2 YSYEKL. The CDR3 is made up of 15 amino acids. CDR3 DNA sequence: TGCGCCAGCAGCCAACCGGGACAGGGGTCTTCCTGGGCCACCTTC. Amino acids: CASSQPGQGSSWATF.

This clonotype was counted a few times. The gene calls are TRBV5-6 and TRBJ2-7; 7 bases are shared with TRBD1. The CDR3 runs 15 residues. J lost 0 bases, V lost 4 bases, and 7 bases had no gene match. Germline V lookup: CDR1 SGHDT, CDR2 YYEEEE. The CDR3 reads CASSPTGFFSYEQYF. DNA for the CDR3: TGTGCCAGCAGCCCGACAGGGTTTTTCTCCTACGAGCAGTACTTC.

V gene TRBV4-1 combines with J gene TRBJ2-1; D gene ambiguous. The CDR3 sequence is 18 residues long. The V gene's germline CDR1 is MGHRA and CDR2 YSYEKL. V lost 1 base and J lost 1, with 17 bases in between. This CDR3 is CASSQGPLHVRSYNEQFF. The CDR3 DNA reads as TGCGCCAGCAGCCAAGGCCCACTCCATGTGAGGTCCTACAATGAGCAGTTCTTC.

J is TRBJ2-3 and V is TRBV12-3 or TRBV12-4; 11 nucleotides line up with TRBD2. Germline trimming cut 6 bases from V and 8 bases from J; bases unmatched to any gene: 10. The CDR3 spans 15 residues. Here the CDR3 reads CASRPGTSGPGTQYF. CDR3 bases: TGTGCCAGCAGACCCGGGACTAGCGGTCCGGGTACGCAGTATTTT.

The V and J genes are TRBV5-1 and TRBJ1-1, with D possibly matching TRBD1 (6 bases). Germline loops: CDR1 SGHRS, CDR2 YFSETQ. The ends were cut back, 0 bases at V and 3 bases at J, with 12 bases in the middle. This CDR3 is built from 15 residues. CDR3 residues: CASSLAGRGDTEAFF. The CDR3 DNA sequence: TGCGCCAGCAGCTTGGCGGGCAGGGGCGACACTGAAGCTTTCTTT. The full variable domain, its missing parts supplied by reference TRBV5-1 and TRBJ1-1, is KAGVTQTPRYLIKTRGQQVTLSCSPISGHRSVSWYQQTPGQGLQFLFEYFSETQRNKGNFPGRFSGRQFSNSRSEMNVSTLELGDSALYLCASSLAGRGDTEAFFGQGTRLTVV.

The CDR3 sequence: CASSLGGRGSYNEQFF. The CDR3 coding sequence is TGTGCCAGCAGTTTAGGAGGTCGCGGGTCCTACAATGAGCAGTTCTTC. This chain joins TRBV12-3 or TRBV12-4 and TRBJ2-1, with D possibly being TRBD2 (5 bases). CDR3 length: 16 amino acids. V gave up 1 base and J gave up 1 base, with 11 bases separating them.

Here the CDR3 reads CASSHGRNTGELFF. The CDR3 DNA reads as TGTGCCAGCAGCCACGGTAGGAACACCGGGGAGCTGTTTTTT. The V gene is TRBV4-2, the J gene TRBJ2-2; D call uncertain. Trimming left V 3 bases short and J 1 base short, with 6 bases between. This CDR3 comprises 14 residues. The germline V gene has CDR1 LGHNA and CDR2 YNFKEQ.

The chain has TRBV6-5 and TRBJ2-3; D is possibly TRBD2 (5 bases). CDR1 and CDR2 from the germline V gene are MNHEY and SVGAGI. The CDR3 sequence is 14 residues long. Trimming took 6 bases from V and 3 from J, leaving 13 bases between them. DNA for the CDR3: TGTGCCAGCAGAAACGGGGTCGGTACAGATACGCAGTATTTT. Translating it yields CASRNGVGTDTQYF.

This chain uses TRBV12-3 or TRBV12-4 with TRBJ1-6, with D possibly being TRBD1 (5 bases). The CDR3 has 16 amino acids. Trimming stripped 1 base from V and 7 bases from J, with 14 bases between. CDR3 bases: TGTGCCAGCAGTTTAGGAAAGGGGTTCCTAAATTCACCCCTCCACTTT. Protein product: CASSLGKGFLNSPLHF.

At least ten counts were recorded for this clonotype. CDR3 protein: CASSIQDPNTGELFF. In DNA, the CDR3 is TGCGCCAGCAGCATACAGGATCCGAACACCGGGGAGCTGTTTTTT. The V gene is TRBV5-1, the J gene TRBJ2-2; D perhaps matches TRBD1 (5 bases). Germline CDR1 SGHRS, CDR2 YFSETQ. Trimming pared 4 bases from V and 0 bases from J, leaving 10 bases between. The CDR3 covers 15 residues.

V gene TRBV25-1 combines with J gene TRBJ1-4; D not resolved. Germline CDR1 reads MGHDK; CDR2 reads SYGVNS. CDR3 length: 13 amino acids. Trimming removed 7 bases from V and 5 bases from J, with 11 bases in between. The CDR3 DNA reads as TGTGCCAGCATCTCGGCGATAAATGAAAAACTGTTTTTT. Its translation is CASISAINEKLFF. Combining the CDR3 with reference TRBV25-1 and TRBJ1-4 gives the whole variable domain EADIYQTPRYLVIGTGKKITLECSQTMGHDKMYWYQQDPGMELHLIHYSYGVNSTEKGDLSSESTVSRIRTEHFPLTLESARPSHTSQYLCASISAINEKLFFGSGTQLSVL.

This sequence joins TRBV7-2 and TRBJ1-1; D perhaps matches TRBD1 (6 bases). Germline CDR1 SGHTA, CDR2 FQGNSA. Trimming took 5 bases from V and 10 from J, leaving 14 bases between them. The CDR3 has 12 amino acids. The CDR3 sequence is CASSAQGRAAFF. As DNA, the CDR3 is TGTGCCAGCAGCGCACAGGGTCGGGCAGCTTTCTTT.

The V gene is TRBV4-3, the J gene TRBJ2-2, with 10 bases lining up with TRBD2. This CDR3 spans 18 amino acids. V shed 0 bases and J 3 bases; nucleotides not matched to a gene: 7. From germline, CDR1 is LGHNA and CDR2 YSLEER. CDR3 coding DNA: TGCGCCAGCAGCCAAGATAGGACTAGCGGAGGGGACACCGGGGAGCTGTTTTTT. Translating gives CASSQDRTSGGDTGELFF.

The rearrangement links TRBV5-1 to TRBJ2-7; D may correspond to TRBD1 or TRBD2 (6 bases each). The CDR3 consists of 14 residues. Germline assignment: CDR1 SGHRS and CDR2 YFSETQ. The V and J ends lost 4 bases and 3 bases respectively, with 14 bases between them. This chain's CDR3 is CASSPGKGGYEQYF. Here the CDR3 DNA reads TGCGCCAGCAGCCCGGGAAAGGGGGGCTACGAGCAGTACTTC.

This clonotype was found a few times. CDR3 amino acids: CATSDTGTQYF. The CDR3 DNA sequence: TGTGCCACCAGTGATACCGGGACCCAGTACTTC. This chain links TRBV24-1 with TRBJ2-5; no reliable D call. Germline CDR1 is KGHDR and CDR2 is SFDVKD. Trimming shortened V by 3 bases and J by 7 bases, and 5 bases separated the two germline ends. This CDR3 has 11 residues.

V and J are TRBV5-1 and TRBJ1-6, with a tentative D call TRBD1 (6 bases). V was shortened by 4 bases and J by 10 bases, with 18 bases between the two germline ends. Per the germline V gene, CDR1 is SGHRS and CDR2 is YFSETQ. The CDR3 extends over 15 amino acids. The CDR3 sequence: CASSPGHPTGSPLHF. CDR3 nucleotides: TGCGCCAGCAGCCCGGGACATCCGACGGGGTCACCCCTCCACTTT.

This clonotype appeared a few times. This chain connects TRBV24-1 to TRBJ1-2; D is unresolved. V was trimmed by 2 bases and J by 0 bases, leaving 3 bases between them. The length of the CDR3 is 13 residues. Germline V gene data show CDR1 as KGHDR and CDR2 as SFDVKD. The CDR3 sequence is CATSDSANYGYTF. CDR3 in DNA: TGTGCCACCAGTGATTCGGCTAACTATGGCTACACCTTC.

This clonotype was seen at least ten times. The gene calls are TRBV7-9 and TRBJ2-7; 10 bases map to TRBD1. The CDR3 has 14 amino acids. Germline CDR1 and CDR2: SEHNR and FQNEAQ (reference sequence). The V and J ends lost 4 bases and 6 bases, in that order; junction bases with no gene match: 6. CDR3 DNA: TGTGCCAGCAGCTCCGGGACAGGGGACGGCGAGCAGTACTTC. It yields the protein CASSSGTGDGEQYF. The full variable domain, its missing parts supplied by reference TRBV7-9 and TRBJ2-7, is DTGVSQNPRHKITKRGQNVTFRCDPISEHNRLYWYRQTLGQGPEFLTYFQNEAQLEKSRLLSDRFSAERPKGSFSTLEIQRTEQGDSAMYLCASSSGTGDGEQYFGPGTRLTVT.

This clonotype was recorded at least ten times. The gene calls are TRBV7-6 and TRBJ2-5; 9 positions match TRBD2. V shed 6 bases and J 5 bases; nucleotides not matched to a gene: 7. Germline-derived CDR1 and CDR2 are SGHVS and FNYEAQ. The CDR3 extends over 14 amino acids. The CDR3 coding sequence is TGTGCCAGCAGAAGCGGGGGGCGAGGGGAGACCCAGTACTTC. This encodes CASRSGGRGETQYF.